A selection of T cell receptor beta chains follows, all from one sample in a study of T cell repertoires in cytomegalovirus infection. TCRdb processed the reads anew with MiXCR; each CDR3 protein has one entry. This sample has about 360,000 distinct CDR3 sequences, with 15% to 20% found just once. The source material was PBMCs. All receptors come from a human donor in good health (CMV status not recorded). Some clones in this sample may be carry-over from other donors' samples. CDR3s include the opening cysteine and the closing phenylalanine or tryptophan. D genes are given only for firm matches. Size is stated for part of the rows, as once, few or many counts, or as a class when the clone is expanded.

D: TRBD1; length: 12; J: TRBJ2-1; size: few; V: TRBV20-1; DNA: TGCAGTGAAGGGACAGGGCGCAATGAGCAGTTCTTC; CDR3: CSEGTGRNEQFF
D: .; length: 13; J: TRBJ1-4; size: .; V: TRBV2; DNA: TGTGCCAGCAGTGAGTTCGGGAATGAAAAACTGTTTTTT; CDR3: CASSEFGNEKLFF
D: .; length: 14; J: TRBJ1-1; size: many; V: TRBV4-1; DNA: TGCGCCAGCAGCCCTCAGTGGGTCGGCACTGAAGCTTTCTTT; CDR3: CASSPQWVGTEAFF
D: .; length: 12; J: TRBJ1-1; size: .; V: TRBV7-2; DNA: TGTGCCAGCAGCTTAGCGGCCACTGAAGCTTTCTTT; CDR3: CASSLAATEAFF
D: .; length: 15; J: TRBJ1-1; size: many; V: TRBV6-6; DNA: TGTGCCAGCAGTTACTCCGGACCGATGAACACTGAAGCTTTCTTT; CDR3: CASSYSGPMNTEAFF
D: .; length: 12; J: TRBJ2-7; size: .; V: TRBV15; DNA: TGTGCCACCAGCAGCACCTCGGGCGAGCAGTACTTC; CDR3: CATSSTSGEQYF
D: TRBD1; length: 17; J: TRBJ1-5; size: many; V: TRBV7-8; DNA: TGTGCCAGCAGTCAAACACACGCGACAGGGGCCGGACAGCCCCAGCATTTT; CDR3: CASSQTHATGAGQPQHF
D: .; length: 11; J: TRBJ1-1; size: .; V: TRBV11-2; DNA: TGTGCCAGCAGCCACACCGGTGAAGCTTTCTTT; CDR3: CASSHTGEAFF
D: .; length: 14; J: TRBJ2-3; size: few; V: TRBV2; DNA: TGTGCCAGCAGCCCCGAGGCCGCTACAGATACGCAGTATTTT; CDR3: CASSPEAATDTQYF
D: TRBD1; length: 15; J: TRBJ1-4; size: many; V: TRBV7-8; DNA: TGTGCCAGCAGCCCACCTCAGGGGGCTAATGAAAAACTGTTTTTT; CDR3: CASSPPQGANEKLFF
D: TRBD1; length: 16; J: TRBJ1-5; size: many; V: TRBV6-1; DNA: TGTGCCAGCAGCCACGCCGGGACAGGGGTGAGGCAGCCCCAGCATTTT; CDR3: CASSHAGTGVRQPQHF
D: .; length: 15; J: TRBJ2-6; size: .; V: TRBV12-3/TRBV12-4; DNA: TGTGCCAGCAGTTTGCTTGTCCCTGGGGCCAACGTCCTGACTTTC; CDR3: CASSLLVPGANVLTF
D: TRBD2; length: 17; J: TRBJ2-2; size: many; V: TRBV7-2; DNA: TGTGCCAGCAGCCCCTCCGGGACTAGCGGGAGGACCGGGGAGCTGTTTTTT; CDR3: CASSPSGTSGRTGELFF
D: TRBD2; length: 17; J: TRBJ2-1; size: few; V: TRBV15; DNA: TGTGCCACCAGCAGAGATCTATTGGCTAGCGGGGTCAATGAGCAGTTCTTC; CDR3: CATSRDLLASGVNEQFF
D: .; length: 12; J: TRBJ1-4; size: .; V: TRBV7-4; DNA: TGTGCCAGCAGCTTGGGAGAGGAAAAACTGTTTTTT; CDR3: CASSLGEEKLFF
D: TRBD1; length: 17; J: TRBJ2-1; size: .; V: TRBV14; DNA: TGTGCCAGCAGCCAGCTTGTCCGGGACAGGGTTTTCAATGAGCAGTTCTTC; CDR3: CASSQLVRDRVFNEQFF
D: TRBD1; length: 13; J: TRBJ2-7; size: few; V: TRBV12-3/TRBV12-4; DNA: TGTGCCAGCAAAAAGGGGGCGATTCCCGAGCAGTACTTC; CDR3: CASKKGAIPEQYF
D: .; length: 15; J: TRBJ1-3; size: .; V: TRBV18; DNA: TGTGCCAGCTCACCACCGGCCAGGGCAGGAAACACCATATATTTT; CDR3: CASSPPARAGNTIYF
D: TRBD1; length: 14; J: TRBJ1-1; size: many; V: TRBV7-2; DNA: TGTGCCAGCAGCCTCGGGACAGGGGACACTGAAGCTTTCTTT; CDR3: CASSLGTGDTEAFF
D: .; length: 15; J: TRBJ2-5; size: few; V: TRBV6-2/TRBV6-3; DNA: TGTGCCAGCAGGCCCGTGACGGGTAGAGGAGAGACCCAGTACTTC; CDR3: CASRPVTGRGETQYF
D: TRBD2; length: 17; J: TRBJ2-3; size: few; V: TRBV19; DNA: TGTGCCAGTAGTATGGGGCGAGCGGGAGGTGGAACAGACACGCAGTATTTT; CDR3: CASSMGRAGGGTDTQYF
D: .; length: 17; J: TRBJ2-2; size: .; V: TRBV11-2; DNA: TGTGCCAGCAGCTTAGATTGGGGCAGCGCGAACACCGGGGAGCTGTTTTTT; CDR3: CASSLDWGSANTGELFF
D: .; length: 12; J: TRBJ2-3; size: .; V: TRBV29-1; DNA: TGCAGCCTTTGGACCGGCACAGATACGCAGTATTTT; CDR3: CSLWTGTDTQYF
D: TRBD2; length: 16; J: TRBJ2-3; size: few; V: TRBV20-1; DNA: TGCAGTGCTCTCAGACTAGCGGGAGGTGGGACAGATACGCAGTATTTT; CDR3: CSALRLAGGGTDTQYF
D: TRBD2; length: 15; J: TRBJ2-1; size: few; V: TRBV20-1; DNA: TGCAGTGCTAGCTTTACTAGCGGGGGGTTCAATGAGCAGTTCTTC; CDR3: CSASFTSGGFNEQFF
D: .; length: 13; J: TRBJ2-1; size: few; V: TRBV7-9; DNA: TGTGCCAGCAGCTTGATGGGGGCTAATGAGCAGTTCTTC; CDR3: CASSLMGANEQFF
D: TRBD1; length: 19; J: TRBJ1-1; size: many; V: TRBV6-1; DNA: TGTGCCAGCAGACCGACAGGGGTTGGGGTGGTGAATCTGTACACTGAAGCTTTCTTT; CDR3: CASRPTGVGVVNLYTEAFF